The 14 T cell receptor beta chains given below trace back to one sample, sequenced in a study of blood T cell repertoires in COVID-19. Measured with immunoSEQ multiplex PCR; TCRdb has only the in-frame clones, and not every one. The repertoire consists of around 50,000 clones, with 88% occurring once and the leading ten covering about 3.2%. The sequencing input was peripheral blood. The receptor source for this set is a human donor in a cohort sampled during active COVID-19.

Here the CDR3 DNA reads TGCGCCAGCAGCCAAGACACAGGGGACTATGGCTACACCTTC. Protein: CASSQDTGDYGYTF. This rearrangement joins TRBV4-3 to TRBJ1-2, with TRBD1 identical over 7 bases. In germline, CDR1 is LGHNA, CDR2 YSLEER. The trim removed 0 bases at V and 3 bases at J, leaving 1 base unmatched. This CDR3 has 14 residues.

The CDR3 spells CASSPQGQTSTDTQYF. DNA for the CDR3: TGTGCCAGCAGCCCCCAGGGACAAACTAGCACAGATACGCAGTATTTT. The chain joins TRBV7-6 to TRBJ2-3, with D possibly being TRBD1 (6 bases). Germline CDR1 and CDR2: SGHVS and FNYEAQ. Trimming left V 5 bases short and J 0 bases short, with 15 bases between. The CDR3 runs to 16 residues.

This chain links TRBV5-1 with TRBJ1-6, with TRBD1 matching 8 bases. Per germline, CDR1 SGHRS and CDR2 YFSETQ. Trimming removed 2 bases from V and 10 bases from J; junction bases left unmatched: 11. The CDR3 is 16 residues long. DNA for the CDR3: TGCGCCAGCAGCTTTGATCCGGACAGGGCGAGCTCACCCCTCCACTTT. As protein: CASSFDPDRASSPLHF.

The rearrangement links TRBV7-3 to TRBJ2-3; 9 nucleotides agree with TRBD2. The CDR3 has 14 residues. Germline values: CDR1 SGHTA, CDR2 FQGTGA. J gave up 3 bases and V 5 bases, and 3 bases lay outside the gene matches. CDR3 sequence: CASSLGLATDTQYF. DNA for the CDR3: TGTGCCAGCAGCCTGGGACTAGCTACAGATACGCAGTATTTT.

This chain connects TRBV19 to TRBJ2-5; a possible D gene is TRBD2 (5 bases). Germline CDR1 is LNHDA and CDR2 is SQIVND (reference sequence). V was clipped by 3 bases and J by 5 bases, with 13 bases between them. CDR3 length: 14 residues. Here the CDR3 DNA reads TGTGCCAGTAGTATCTGGCTAGCAGGCGAGACCCAGTACTTC. The encoded protein is CASSIWLAGETQYF.

This rearrangement joins TRBV7-3 to TRBJ2-3; D gene uncertain. Germline V gene lookup returns CDR1 SGHTA and CDR2 FQGTGA. The ends were cut back, 2 bases at V and 2 bases at J, with 8 bases in the middle. CDR3 length: 14 amino acids. This chain's CDR3 is CASSLSFSTDTQYF. CDR3 in DNA: TGTGCCAGCAGCTTATCTTTTTCCACAGATACGCAGTATTTT. Drawing the rest from reference TRBV7-3 and TRBJ2-3, the complete variable domain is GAGVSQTPSNKVTEKGKYVELRCDPISGHTALYWYRQSLGQGPEFLIYFQGTGAADDSGLPNDRFFAVRPEGSVSTLKIQRTERGDSAVYLCASSLSFSTDTQYFGPGTRLTVL.

This chain joins TRBV25-1 and TRBJ1-1; 7 bases fit TRBD1. The junction had 4 bases not matched to a gene; V was cut back by 4 bases and J by 2 bases. CDR3 length equals 14 residues. Per germline, CDR1 MGHDK and CDR2 SYGVNS. The CDR3 bases are TGTGCCAGCAGTGGAGACAGGGCTAACACTGAAGCTTTCTTT. This sequence encodes CASSGDRANTEAFF.

The V gene is TRBV6-5, the J gene TRBJ2-7, with 12 nucleotides matching TRBD2. CDR1 is MNHEY and CDR2 is SVGAGI in the germline V gene. V dropped 7 bases and J dropped 4; count of bases not matched to a gene: 5. This CDR3 comprises 14 residues. CDR3 sequence reads: CASNLAGGPYEQYF. Here the CDR3 DNA reads TGTGCCAGCAACCTAGCGGGAGGGCCTTACGAGCAGTACTTC.

The chain links TRBV6-2 or TRBV6-3 to TRBJ2-3, with 7 bases aligning to TRBD2. This CDR3 has 15 amino acids. CDR1 is MNHEY and CDR2 is SVGEGT in the germline V gene. The J segment lost 2 bases and the V segment lost 6 bases, leaving 8 bases of the junction unmatched. CDR3 sequence: CASSLSGAPTDTQYF. Written as DNA, the CDR3 is TGTGCCAGCAGCCTCAGCGGGGCGCCCACAGATACGCAGTATTTT.

The CDR3 DNA is TGTGCCAGCTCACCCCTGGACAGGGGCTATGGCTACACCTTC. It yields the protein CASSPLDRGYGYTF. The chain carries TRBV18 and TRBJ1-2; TRBD1 matches at 9 bases. Trimming cost V 3 bases and J 4 bases; bases outside gene matches: 3. CDR3 size: 14 residues. CDR1 and CDR2 (germline): KGHSH, LQKENI.

The gene calls are TRBV6-1 and TRBJ1-5; D may be TRBD1 (5 bases). This CDR3 contains 15 residues. Trimming left V 3 bases short and J 7 bases short, with 16 bases between. CDR1 is MNHNS and CDR2 is SASEGT in the germline V gene. The CDR3 DNA is TGTGCCAGCAGTGACGAGGGGAGGGTCGGGCAGCCCCAGCATTTT. This gives the protein CASSDEGRVGQPQHF.

Only one count was recorded for this clone. V and J are TRBV3-1 (or the pseudogene TRBV3-2) and TRBJ1-4; D is possibly TRBD1 (5 bases). Looked up from germline, CDR1 is LGHDT and CDR2 is YNNKEL (reference sequence). The germline V and J ends were trimmed by 11 bases and 8 bases, with 15 bases remaining between them. The CDR3 is 12 residues long. CDR3 protein: CAPRDQREKLFF. CDR3 sequence (DNA): TGTGCCCCCAGGGATCAAAGAGAAAAACTGTTTTTT.

The V and J genes are TRBV5-1 and TRBJ1-3, with 7 nucleotides matching TRBD1. Trimming at V came to 4 bases and at J to 8 bases, leaving 9 bases not matched to a gene. There are 14 residues in the CDR3. Germline V gene lookup returns CDR1 SGHRS and CDR2 YFSETQ. The CDR3 sequence: CASSRGQLRDTIYF. The CDR3 DNA is TGCGCCAGCAGCCGGGGACAGCTCAGGGACACCATATATTTT.

The rearrangement uses TRBV6-5 and TRBJ1-1; the D gene is possibly TRBD1 (5 bases). V shed 5 bases and J shed 5 bases, with 15 bases lying between them. Per the germline V gene, CDR1 is MNHEY and CDR2 is SVGAGI. The CDR3 is 14 amino acids. CDR3 bases: TGTGCCAGCAGTACGGGACTGACGGGGACTGAAGCTTTCTTT. It yields the protein CASSTGLTGTEAFF.